This T cell receptor beta chain was sequenced during a study of cytomegalovirus exposure and HLA in healthy donors. General study results and limits: As a later analysis showed, several of the most significant clusters appeared to be linked to common viral pathogens. Despite most TCR sequences being rare, some public TCRs occurred in many donors. Among donors in an Asian-associated ancestry cluster, a later analysis reportedly found fewer N-insertions than the roughly 650-donor mean. TRBV6-2, TRBV6-3 and other indistinguishable V segments were excluded.

Both 60 Vbeta primers and 13 Jbeta primers went into the PCR. Clones were sequenced by immunoSEQ multiplex PCR, and TCRdb holds only the in-frame ones, with some missing. The sample includes 150,000 to 200,000 clones, approximately 80% of them seen just once. This clone occurred a few times. Its antigen is undetermined. CDR3 length equals 12 residues. V dropped 3 bases and J dropped 1 base, with 3 bases sitting between them. The germline V gene encodes CDR1 ENHRY and CDR2 SYGVKD. Sequencing was performed on PBMCs. The chain recombines TRBV10-3 with TRBJ1-1; D is unclear. This TCR was sampled from a male donor in good health and CMV-seronegative. The CDR3 loop is CAISDSNTEAFF. CDR3 nucleotide sequence: TGTGCCATCAGTGACTCGAACACTGAAGCTTTCTTT.